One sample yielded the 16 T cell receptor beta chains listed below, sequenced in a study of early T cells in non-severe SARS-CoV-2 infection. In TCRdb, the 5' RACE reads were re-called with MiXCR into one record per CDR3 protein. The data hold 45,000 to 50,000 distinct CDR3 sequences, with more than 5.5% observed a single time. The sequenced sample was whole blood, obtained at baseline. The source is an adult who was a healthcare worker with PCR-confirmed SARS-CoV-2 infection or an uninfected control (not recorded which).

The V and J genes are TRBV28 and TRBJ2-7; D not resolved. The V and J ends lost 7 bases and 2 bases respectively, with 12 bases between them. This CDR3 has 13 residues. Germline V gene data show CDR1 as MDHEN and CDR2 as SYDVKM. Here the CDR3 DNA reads TGTGCCAGCACCCCAGGAGCTACCTACGAGCAGTACTTC. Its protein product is CASTPGATYEQYF. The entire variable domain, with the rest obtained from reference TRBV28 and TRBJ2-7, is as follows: DVKVTQSSRYLVKRTGEKVFLECVQDMDHENMFWYRQDPGLGLRLIYFSYDVKMKEKGDIPEGYSVSREKKERFSLILESASTNQTSMYLCASTPGATYEQYFGPGTRLTVT.

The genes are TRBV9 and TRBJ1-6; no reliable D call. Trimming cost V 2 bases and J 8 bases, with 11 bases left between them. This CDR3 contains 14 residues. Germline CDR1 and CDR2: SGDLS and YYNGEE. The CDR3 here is CASSVAATDSPLHF. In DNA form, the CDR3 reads TGTGCCAGCAGCGTGGCAGCGACGGATTCACCCCTCCACTTT. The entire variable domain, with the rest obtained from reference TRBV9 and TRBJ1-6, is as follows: DSGVTQTPKHLITATGQRVTLRCSPRSGDLSVYWYQQSLDQGLQFLIQYYNGEERAKGNILERFSAQQFPDLHSELNLSSLELGDSALYFCASSVAATDSPLHFGNGTRLTVT.

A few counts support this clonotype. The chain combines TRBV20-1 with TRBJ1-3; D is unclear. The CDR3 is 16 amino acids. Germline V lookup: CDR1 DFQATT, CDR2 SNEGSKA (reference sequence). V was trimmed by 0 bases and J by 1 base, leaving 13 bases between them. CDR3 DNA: TGCAGTGCTAGAGATCTGGACGGAGCTTCTGGAAACACCATATATTTT. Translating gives CSARDLDGASGNTIYF.

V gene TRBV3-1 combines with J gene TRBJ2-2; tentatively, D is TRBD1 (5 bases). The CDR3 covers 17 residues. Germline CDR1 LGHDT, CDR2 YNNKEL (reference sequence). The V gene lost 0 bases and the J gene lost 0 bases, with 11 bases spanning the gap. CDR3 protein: CASSQDGWTTNTGELFF. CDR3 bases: TGTGCCAGCAGCCAAGATGGGTGGACAACGAACACCGGGGAGCTGTTTTTT.

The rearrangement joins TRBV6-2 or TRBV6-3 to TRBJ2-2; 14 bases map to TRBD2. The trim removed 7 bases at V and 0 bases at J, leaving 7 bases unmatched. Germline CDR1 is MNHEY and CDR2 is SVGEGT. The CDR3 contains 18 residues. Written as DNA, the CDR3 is TGTGCCAGCAAGAGGACTAGCGGGAGGACTGCGAACACCGGGGAGCTGTTTTTT. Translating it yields CASKRTSGRTANTGELFF.

The CDR3 reads CSAPGLPGITNEKLFF. CDR3 sequence (DNA): TGCAGTGCTCCGGGACTACCTGGGATTACTAATGAAAAACTGTTTTTT. The rearrangement joins TRBV20-1 to TRBJ1-4; tentative D call: TRBD1 (5 bases). Germline V gene lookup returns CDR1 DFQATT and CDR2 SNEGSKA (reference sequence). V lost 5 bases and J lost 2, with 18 bases in between. The CDR3 runs to 16 residues.

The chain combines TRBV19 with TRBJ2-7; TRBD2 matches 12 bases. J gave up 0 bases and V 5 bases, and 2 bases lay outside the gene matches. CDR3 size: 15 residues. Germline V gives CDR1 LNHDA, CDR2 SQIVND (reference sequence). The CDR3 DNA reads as TGTGCCAGTAGTCCGACTAGCGGGAGCTCCTACGAGCAGTACTTC. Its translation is CASSPTSGSSYEQYF.

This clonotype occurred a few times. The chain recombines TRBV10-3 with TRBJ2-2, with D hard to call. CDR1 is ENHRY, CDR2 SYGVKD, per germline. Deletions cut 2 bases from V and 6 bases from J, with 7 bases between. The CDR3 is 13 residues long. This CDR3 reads CAISETRPGELFF. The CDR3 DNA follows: TGTGCCATCAGTGAGACTCGCCCCGGGGAGCTGTTTTTT.

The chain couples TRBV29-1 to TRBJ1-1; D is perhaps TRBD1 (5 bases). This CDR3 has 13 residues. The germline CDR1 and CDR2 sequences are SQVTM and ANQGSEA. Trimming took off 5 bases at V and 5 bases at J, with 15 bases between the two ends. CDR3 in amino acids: CSVWEGWNTEAFF. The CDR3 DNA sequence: TGCAGCGTTTGGGAGGGGTGGAATACTGAAGCTTTCTTT.

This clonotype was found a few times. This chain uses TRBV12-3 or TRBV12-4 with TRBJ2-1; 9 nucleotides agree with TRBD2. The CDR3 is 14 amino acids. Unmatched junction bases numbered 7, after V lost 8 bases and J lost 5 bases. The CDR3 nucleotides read TGTGCCAGCTTTGGGACTAGCAGAAACAATGAGCAGTTCTTC. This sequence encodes CASFGTSRNNEQFF.

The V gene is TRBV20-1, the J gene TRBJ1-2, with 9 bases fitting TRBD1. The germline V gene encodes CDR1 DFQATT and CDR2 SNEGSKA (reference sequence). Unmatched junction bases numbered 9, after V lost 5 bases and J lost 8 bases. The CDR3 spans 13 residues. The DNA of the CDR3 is TGCAGTGCTCCATCCGGGACAGGGTACGGCTACACCTTC. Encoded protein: CSAPSGTGYGYTF.

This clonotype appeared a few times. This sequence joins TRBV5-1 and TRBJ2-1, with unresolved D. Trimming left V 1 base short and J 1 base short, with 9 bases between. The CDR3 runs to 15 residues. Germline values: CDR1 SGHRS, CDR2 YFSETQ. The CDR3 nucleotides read TGCGCCAGCAGCTTGAGGCTCTTATCCTACAATGAGCAGTTCTTC. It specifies CASSLRLLSYNEQFF.

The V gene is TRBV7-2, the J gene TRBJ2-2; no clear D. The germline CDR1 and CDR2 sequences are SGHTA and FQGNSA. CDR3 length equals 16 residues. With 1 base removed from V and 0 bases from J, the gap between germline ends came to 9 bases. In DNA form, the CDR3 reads TGTGCCAGCAGCTTAGTCGTAGGGTCGAACACCGGGGAGCTGTTTTTT. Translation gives CASSLVVGSNTGELFF.

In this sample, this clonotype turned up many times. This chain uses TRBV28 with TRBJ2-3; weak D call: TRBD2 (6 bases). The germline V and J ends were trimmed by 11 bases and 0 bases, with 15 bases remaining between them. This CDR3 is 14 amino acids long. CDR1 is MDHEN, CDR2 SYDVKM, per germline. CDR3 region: CASREAGSTDTQYF. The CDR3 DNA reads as TGTGCCTCCCGCGAGGCGGGGAGCACAGATACGCAGTATTTT.

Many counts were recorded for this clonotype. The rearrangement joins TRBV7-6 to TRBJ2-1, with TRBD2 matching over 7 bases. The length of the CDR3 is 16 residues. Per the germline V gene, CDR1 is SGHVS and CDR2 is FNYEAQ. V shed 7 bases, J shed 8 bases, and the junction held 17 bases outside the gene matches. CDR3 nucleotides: TGTGCCAGCATAAAGACTAGCCTCTTCCTTGGGGATGAGCAGTTCTTC. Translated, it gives CASIKTSLFLGDEQFF.

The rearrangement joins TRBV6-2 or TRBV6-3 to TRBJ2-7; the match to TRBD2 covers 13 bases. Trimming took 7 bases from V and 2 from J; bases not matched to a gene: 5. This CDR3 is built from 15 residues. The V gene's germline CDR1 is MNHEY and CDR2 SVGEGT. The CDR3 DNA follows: TGTGCCAGCACCAGACTAGCGGGAGGCCCCTACGAGCAGTACTTC. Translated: CASTRLAGGPYEQYF.